The T cell receptor beta chain described here comes from a study of cytomegalovirus exposure and HLA in healthy donors. This table comes from immunoSEQ multiplex PCR, and its TCRdb copy is limited to in-frame clones, with some not included. The sample holds 120,000 or so clones, 70% to 90% seen once. Study findings and constraints: Subsequent analysis showed first-cohort TCR clusters tending to co-occur in 120 or so validation repertoires. Under in vitro conditions, a few CMV-associated chains were confirmed as specific for CMV antigens.

Losses at the gene ends were 4 bases for V and 5 bases for J; bases not matched to a gene: 0. The CDR3 covers 14 residues. The germline V gene encodes CDR1 MGHRA and CDR2 YSYEKL. Of note for this clone: Its cognate antigen is unknown.

The origin of this receptor is a woman younger than 30 in good health and CMV-seronegative. Sample: PBMCs. The gene calls are TRBV4-1 and TRBJ1-6, with 9 bases matching TRBD1. The CDR3 DNA follows: TGCGCCAGCAGCCGGACAGGGGATAATTCACCCCTCCACTTT. Encoded protein: CASSRTGDNSPLHF.